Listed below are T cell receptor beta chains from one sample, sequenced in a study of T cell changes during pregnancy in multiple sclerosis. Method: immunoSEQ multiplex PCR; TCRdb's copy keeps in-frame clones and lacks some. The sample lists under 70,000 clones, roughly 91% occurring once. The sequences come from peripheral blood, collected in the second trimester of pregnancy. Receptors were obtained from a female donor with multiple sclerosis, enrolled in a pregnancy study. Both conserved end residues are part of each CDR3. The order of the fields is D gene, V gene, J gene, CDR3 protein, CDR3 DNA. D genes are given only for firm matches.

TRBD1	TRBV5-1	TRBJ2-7	CASSNGQGIDEQYF	TGCGCCAGCAGCAATGGACAGGGGATCGACGAGCAGTACTTC
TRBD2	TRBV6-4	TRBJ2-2	CASSGGATGELFF	TGTGCCAGCAGCGGGGGGGCCACCGGGGAGCTGTTTTTT
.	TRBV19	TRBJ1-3	CASSKSDRARTGNTIYF	TGTGCCAGTAGTAAGAGCGACAGAGCAAGAACTGGAAACACCATATATTTT
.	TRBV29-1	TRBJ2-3	CSTKLTASTDTQYF	TGCAGCACCAAGCTGACAGCTAGCACAGATACGCAGTATTTT
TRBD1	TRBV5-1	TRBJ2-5	CASSYGDRGRGETQYF	TGCGCCAGCAGCTACGGAGACAGGGGGCGAGGTGAGACCCAGTACTTC
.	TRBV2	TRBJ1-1	CASSESRLNTEAFF	TGTGCCAGCAGTGAGTCCAGACTCAACACTGAAGCTTTCTTT
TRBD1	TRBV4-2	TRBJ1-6	CASSQDVGQGINSPLHF	TGTGCCAGCAGCCAAGATGTGGGACAGGGGATTAATTCACCCCTCCACTTT
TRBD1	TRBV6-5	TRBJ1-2	CASSYSGTGAYGYTF	TGTGCCAGCAGTTACTCCGGGACAGGGGCCTATGGCTACACCTTC
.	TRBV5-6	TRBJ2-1	CASSLEAGGNYNEQFF	TGTGCCAGCAGCTTGGAGGCAGGGGGGAACTACAATGAGCAGTTCTTC
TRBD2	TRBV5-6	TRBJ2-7	CASSLGAGEQYF	TGTGCCAGCAGCTTAGGAGCGGGGGAGCAGTACTTC
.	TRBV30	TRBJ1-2	CAWSVAGGDGYTF	TGTGCCTGGAGTGTAGCTGGGGGCGATGGCTACACCTTC
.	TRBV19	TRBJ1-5	CASSKGQGNQPQHF	TGTGCCAGTAGTAAGGGTCAGGGGAATCAGCCCCAGCATTTT
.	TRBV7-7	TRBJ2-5	CASSPSPEETQYF	TGTGCTAGCAGCCCCTCCCCCGAAGAGACCCAGTACTTC
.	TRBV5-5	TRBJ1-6	CASSPLPSMAYNSPLHF	TGTGCCAGCAGCCCCCTGCCCTCAATGGCATATAATTCACCCCTCCACTTT
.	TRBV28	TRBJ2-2	CASSLEQGGTGELFF	TGTGCCAGCAGTTTAGAACAGGGCGGGACCGGGGAGCTGTTTTTT
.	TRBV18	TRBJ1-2	CASSPRQGIYGYTF	TGTGCCAGCTCACCTCGGCAGGGGATTTATGGCTACACCTTC
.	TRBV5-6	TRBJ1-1	CASSWPGGSPAFF	TGTGCCAGCAGCTGGCCAGGAGGGTCGCCAGCTTTCTTT
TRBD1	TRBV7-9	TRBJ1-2	CASSPNRGGERGYTF	TGTGCCAGCAGCCCCAACAGGGGGGGAGAGAGAGGCTACACCTTC
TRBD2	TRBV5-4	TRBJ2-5	CASSAWLAGGTETQYF	TGTGCCAGCAGCGCATGGCTAGCGGGGGGGACGGAGACCCAGTACTTC
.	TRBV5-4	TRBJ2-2	CASSPRGGGLTNTGELFF	TGTGCCAGCAGCCCCCGAGGAGGGGGCCTTACGAACACCGGGGAGCTGTTTTTT